These T cell receptor beta chains were read from a single sample in a study of T cell changes during pregnancy in multiple sclerosis. Measured with immunoSEQ multiplex PCR; TCRdb has only the in-frame clones, and not every one. The sample has under 70,000 clones; about nine tenths are singletons. Source: peripheral blood, taken after pregnancy. These receptors were taken from a female donor in good health, enrolled as a control in a pregnancy study. The CDR3 runs from the conserved cysteine through the conserved F or W. Fields, in order: V gene, D gene, CDR3 length, clone size, J gene, CDR3 protein, CDR3 DNA. The D gene is left open where the match is weak. A row's size may be missing; if present it is once, few, many or a size class.

TRBV29-1,-,11,-,TRBJ1-1,CSAGAGTEAFF,TGCAGCGCAGGGGCAGGCACTGAAGCTTTCTTT
TRBV7-2,TRBD1,19,-,TRBJ1-6,CASSSPATGPSSYNSPLHF,TGTGCCAGCAGCTCCCCCGCGACAGGGCCGAGCTCCTATAATTCACCCCTCCACTTT
TRBV7-9,-,12,few,TRBJ1-2,CASINPDISGTF,TGTGCCAGCATCAACCCCGATATTTCGGGCACCTTC
TRBV4-3,TRBD2,16,-,TRBJ2-1,CASSQGASGGAFEQFF,TGCGCCAGCAGCCAAGGTGCTAGCGGGGGGGCCTTTGAGCAGTTCTTC
TRBV6-6,-,14,-,TRBJ1-1,CASSYPTRNTEAFF,TGTGCCAGCAGTTACCCCACTCGGAACACTGAAGCTTTCTTT
TRBV6-6,-,15,-,TRBJ2-5,CASSYDLAVRETQYF,TGTGCCAGCAGTTACGATTTGGCGGTTCGAGAGACCCAGTACTTC
TRBV2,TRBD1,14,-,TRBJ1-1,CASSLGQANTEAFF,TGTGCCAGCAGCCTGGGACAGGCGAACACTGAAGCTTTCTTT
TRBV19,-,15,-,TRBJ2-7,CASSSGTPSSYEQYF,TGTGCCAGTAGTTCCGGGACACCCTCCTCCTACGAGCAGTACTTC
TRBV5-4,-,15,-,TRBJ1-5,CASSFSRADNQPQHF,TGTGCCAGCAGCTTCAGCAGGGCTGACAATCAGCCCCAGCATTTT
TRBV14,-,14,-,TRBJ2-5,CASSQVLGGETQYF,TGTGCCAGCAGCCAAGTTTTGGGGGGAGAGACCCAGTACTTC
TRBV6-5,-,15,few,TRBJ1-2,CASSYRGAMNYGYTF,TGTGCCAGCAGTTACCGCGGGGCGATGAACTATGGCTACACCTTC
TRBV2,-,13,-,TRBJ1-1,CATGQLMNTEAFF,TGTGCCACCGGACAGCTCATGAACACTGAAGCTTTCTTT
TRBV7-2,-,14,-,TRBJ2-1,CASQIPRGYNEQFF,TGTGCCAGCCAGATCCCCAGGGGATACAATGAGCAGTTCTTC
TRBV5-4,TRBD1,12,-,TRBJ1-1,CASRDRGTEAFF,TGTGCCAGCAGGGACAGGGGAACTGAAGCTTTCTTT
TRBV2,TRBD1,15,-,TRBJ1-5,CASSLNRGSNQPQHF,TGTGCCAGCAGTCTTAACAGGGGTAGCAATCAGCCCCAGCATTTT
TRBV5-6,-,15,-,TRBJ2-1,CASSLGQGLYNEQFF,TGTGCCAGCAGCTTGGGGCAGGGCCTCTACAATGAGCAGTTCTTC
TRBV30,-,15,-,TRBJ1-2,CAWSVPQAVSVGYTF,TGTGCCTGGAGTGTACCGCAGGCAGTTTCTGTTGGCTACACCTTC
TRBV29-1,-,16,once,TRBJ2-1,CSVIAAARISYNEQFF,TGCAGCGTTATAGCGGCCGCGAGAATCTCCTACAATGAGCAGTTCTTC
TRBV6-1,TRBD1,16,many,TRBJ2-6,CASSGTGGSGANVLTF,TGTGCCAGCAGTGGGACAGGGGGCTCTGGGGCCAACGTCCTGACTTTC
TRBV18,-,13,-,TRBJ1-1,CASSVESNTEAFF,TGTGCCAGCTCAGTTGAGTCGAACACTGAAGCTTTCTTT
TRBV21-1,-,17,once,TRBJ2-2,CASSTPYNRKNTGELFF,TGTGCCAGCAGCACCCCCTATAACAGGAAAAACACCGGGGAGCTGTTTTTT